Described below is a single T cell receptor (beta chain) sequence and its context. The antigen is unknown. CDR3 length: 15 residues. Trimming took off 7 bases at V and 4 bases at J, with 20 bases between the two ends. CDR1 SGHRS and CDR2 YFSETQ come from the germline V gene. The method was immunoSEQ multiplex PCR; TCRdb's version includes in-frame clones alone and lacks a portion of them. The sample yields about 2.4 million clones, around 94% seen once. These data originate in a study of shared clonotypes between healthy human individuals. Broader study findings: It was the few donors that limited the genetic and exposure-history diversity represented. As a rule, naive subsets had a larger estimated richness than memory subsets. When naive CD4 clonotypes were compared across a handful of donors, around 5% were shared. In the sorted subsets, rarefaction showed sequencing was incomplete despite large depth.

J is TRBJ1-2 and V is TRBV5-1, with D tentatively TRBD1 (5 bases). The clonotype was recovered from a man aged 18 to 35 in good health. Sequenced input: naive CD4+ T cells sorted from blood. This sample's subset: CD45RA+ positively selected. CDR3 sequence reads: CASSGFGTASYGYTF. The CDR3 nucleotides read TGCGCCAGCTCAGGATTTGGGACGGCCTCCTATGGCTACACCTTC.